These 4 T cell receptor beta chains were sequenced from one sample in a study of vaccination and CD4 T cells after COVID-19. Sequencing of the DNA from cultured CD4+ T cells was carried out with the Oncomine TCR Beta short-read assay. In TCRdb, the PCR reads were re-called with MiXCR into one record per CDR3 protein. Of 15,000 to 20,000 distinct CDR3 sequences in the sample, 35% to 40% were seen once. Treatment here: roughly 10-day PBMC culture with coronavirus spike peptide pools or control peptides (ViraFEST assay). These receptors' antigens are unknown. Sequenced: CD4+ T cells from blood, cultured in vitro. The receptors here all came from a human donor who had recovered from COVID-19.

The chain is built from TRBV11-2 and TRBJ2-3; a possible D gene is TRBD1 (6 bases). The V end lost 3 bases, the J end lost 6 bases, and 10 bases lay between the germline ends. Germline loops: CDR1 SGHAT, CDR2 FQNNGV. The CDR3 is made up of 13 amino acids. This CDR3 is CASSFQGLDTQYF. Here the CDR3 DNA reads TGTGCCAGCAGCTTTCAGGGGCTGGATACGCAGTATTTT.

V and J are TRBV2 and TRBJ1-5; D is perhaps TRBD1 (5 bases). V lost 5 bases to trimming and J lost 6 bases, with 11 bases between them. The CDR3 runs to 13 residues. Germline loops: CDR1 SNHLY, CDR2 FYNNEI. Written as DNA, the CDR3 is TGTGCCAGCAGTACCAGGGTTCGTCAGCCCCAGCATTTT. Protein sequence: CASSTRVRQPQHF.

The chain links TRBV28 to TRBJ1-1, with D maybe TRBD1 (6 bases). The V end was cut by 1 base, the J end by 5 bases, with 14 bases between. This CDR3 is built from 15 residues. In germline, CDR1 is MDHEN, CDR2 SYDVKM. Written as DNA, the CDR3 is TGTGCCAGCAGTTTATCCATACAGGGTCGGACTGAAGCTTTCTTT. It specifies CASSLSIQGRTEAFF. The full variable domain, with the rest looked up from reference TRBV28 and TRBJ1-1, is DVKVTQSSRYLVKRTGEKVFLECVQDMDHENMFWYRQDPGLGLRLIYFSYDVKMKEKGDIPEGYSVSREKKERFSLILESASTNQTSMYLCASSLSIQGRTEAFFGQGTRLTVV.

The CDR3 spells CSAPGTGTEAFF. The CDR3 DNA sequence: TGCAGTGCTCCTGGGACAGGGACCGAAGCTTTCTTT. The V gene is TRBV20-1, the J gene TRBJ1-1, with 9 bases that match TRBD1. The CDR3 has 12 amino acids. Germline V lookup: CDR1 DFQATT, CDR2 SNEGSKA (reference sequence). V was pared by 5 bases and J by 8 bases, with 6 bases of the junction left unmatched.